The sequence of this T cell receptor beta chain was determined in a study of blood T cells in healthy people across ages. A second PCR, run for about 6 to 11 cycles, used a sample-barcoded 5' primer plus a J-beta primer mix. From the 5' RACE reads, TCRdb called clonotypes with MiXCR, one entry per CDR3 protein. The table lists over 1.5 million distinct CDR3 sequences, less than 50% of them singletons. The clonotype originates from a woman in her thirties or forties in good health. Input material: blood.

CDR3 amino acids: CASSVEQGRTYNEQFF. The CDR3, as DNA: TGTGCCAGCAGCGTAGAACAGGGAAGGACCTACAATGAGCAGTTCTTC. The V gene is TRBV9, the J gene TRBJ2-1, with D possibly TRBD1 on 6 matching bases. The CDR3 loop spans 16 amino acids. The germline V gene encodes CDR1 SGDLS and CDR2 YYNGEE. Trimming took off 0 bases at V and 2 bases at J, with 12 bases between the two ends. The full variable domain, rest sourced from reference TRBV9 and TRBJ2-1, is DSGVTQTPKHLITATGQRVTLRCSPRSGDLSVYWYQQSLDQGLQFLIQYYNGEERAKGNILERFSAQQFPDLHSELNLSSLELGDSALYFCASSVEQGRTYNEQFFGPGTRLTVL.